This TCR beta chain stems from a study of a mutant IDH1 vaccine in newly diagnosed glioma. In the study overall: Patients received vaccination from 4-6 weeks after radiotherapy alone, or with temozolomide cycles. Therapy received beforehand was radiotherapy, temozolomide, or both, with most patients given both.

Only in-frame clones appear in the TCRdb table, and some are missing; sequencing was by immunoSEQ multiplex PCR. Among roughly 86,000 clones listed, over 85% were seen once. Study-level points and caveats: Changes in top peripheral clonotypes did not appear linked to pseudoprogression.

Time point: week 47, end of study. A single vaccine dose contained 300 ug of mutant IDH1 20-mer peptide, and topical imiquimod was used with it. About this clone: Its antigen is still unknown.

V lost 7 bases to trimming and J lost 6 bases, with 18 bases between them. CDR1 is MRHNA and CDR2 is SNTAGT in the germline V gene. There are 14 residues in the CDR3. Sequences were derived from PBMCs, sampled from a glioma patient whose treatment included an IDH1 peptide vaccine. This sequence originates from a woman aged 50 to 60 with glioma. The chain has TRBV6-4 and TRBJ1-2; D gene unclear. The CDR3 DNA follows: TGTGCCAGCAAGAGAAGGTGGTACGAAAATGGCTACACCTTC. Protein sequence: CASKRRWYENGYTF.